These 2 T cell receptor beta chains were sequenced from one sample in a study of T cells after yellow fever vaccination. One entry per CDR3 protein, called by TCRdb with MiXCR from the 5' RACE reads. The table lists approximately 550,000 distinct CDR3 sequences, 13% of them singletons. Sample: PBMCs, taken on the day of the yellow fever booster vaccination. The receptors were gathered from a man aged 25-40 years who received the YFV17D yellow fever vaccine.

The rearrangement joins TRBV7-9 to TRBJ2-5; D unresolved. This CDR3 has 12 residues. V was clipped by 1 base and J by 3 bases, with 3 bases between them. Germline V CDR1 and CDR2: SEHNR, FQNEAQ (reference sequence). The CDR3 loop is CASSLDEETQYF. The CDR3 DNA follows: TGTGCCAGCAGCTTAGATGAAGAGACCCAGTACTTC.

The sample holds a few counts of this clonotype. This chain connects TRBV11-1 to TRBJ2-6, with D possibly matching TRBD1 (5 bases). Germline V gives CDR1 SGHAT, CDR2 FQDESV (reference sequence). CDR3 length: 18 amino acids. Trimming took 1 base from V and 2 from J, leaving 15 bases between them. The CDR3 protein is CASSLGVSGRAGANVLTF. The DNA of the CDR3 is TGTGCCAGCAGCTTAGGCGTCTCGGGCAGGGCTGGGGCCAACGTCCTGACTTTC.